Following are 29 T cell receptor beta chains from one sample sequenced in a study of neurological immune-mediated disorders. TCRdb fed the 5' RACE reads into MiXCR, producing one record per CDR3 protein. The data show around 27,000 distinct CDR3 sequences, with 15% seen just once and less than 35% held by the top ten. The specimen was PBMCs. The origin of the receptors is a man between 65 and 79 years old in good health.

The rearrangement uses TRBV5-1 and TRBJ2-7; the D is unclear. Trimming took off 6 bases at V and 4 bases at J, with 17 bases between the two ends. The V gene's germline CDR1 is SGHRS and CDR2 YFSETQ. The CDR3 is 14 residues long. The CDR3 sequence is CASIADPPGYEQYF. Written as DNA, the CDR3 is TGCGCCAGCATCGCGGACCCCCCCGGTTACGAGCAGTACTTC.

This clonotype appeared many times. The chain combines TRBV6-5 with TRBJ2-7; D is unresolved. Trimming left V 4 bases short and J 6 bases short, with 10 bases between. This CDR3 is built from 12 residues. Germline V gives CDR1 MNHEY, CDR2 SVGAGI. This CDR3 reads CASSSGPSEQYF. The CDR3 DNA sequence: TGTGCCAGCAGTTCCGGACCCTCCGAGCAGTACTTC.

This clonotype was counted at least ten times. This chain connects TRBV6-1 to TRBJ1-6, with TRBD1 as a possible D gene (6 bases). V was cut by 2 bases and J by 7 bases, with 15 bases left in between. Germline V lookup: CDR1 MNHNS, CDR2 SASEGT. The CDR3 length is 16 residues. The CDR3 coding sequence is TGTGCCAGCAGTGAAAGTTTCTTGAGGGGGAATTCACCCCTCCACTTT. Protein: CASSESFLRGNSPLHF.

The chain carries TRBV21-1 and TRBJ2-7; the D call TRBD1 from the table was never checked on the DNA. TRBV21-1 is a pseudogene segment. CDR3 length equals 15 residues. The CDR3 sequence: CASSKGVGTAYEQYF. DNA for the CDR3: TGTGCCAGCAGCAAAGGGGTTGGGACAGCCTACGAGCAGTACTTC.

This clonotype showed up many times. V and J are TRBV5-1 and TRBJ2-3, with no clear D. The germline V and J ends were trimmed by 5 bases and 4 bases, with 11 bases remaining between them. Germline CDR1 is SGHRS and CDR2 is YFSETQ. CDR3 size: 13 residues. The CDR3, as DNA: TGCGCCAGCAGTCCTCCAGGAGCAGATACGCAGTATTTT. It yields the protein CASSPPGADTQYF.

This clonotype was counted at least ten times. The rearrangement joins TRBV6-6 to TRBJ2-1, with TRBD2 identical over 7 bases. Trimming removed 5 bases from V and 7 bases from J; junction bases left unmatched: 2. CDR1 is MNHNY and CDR2 is SVGAGI in the germline V gene (reference sequence). The CDR3 has 12 residues. The CDR3 is CASSGRVNEQFF. DNA for the CDR3: TGTGCCAGCAGTGGGAGGGTAAATGAGCAGTTCTTC.

This clonotype was seen repeatedly, ten times or more. V usage is TRBV20-1 and J usage is TRBJ2-1; D ambiguous. V was clipped by 6 bases and J by 3 bases, with 12 bases between them. The CDR3 loop spans 13 amino acids. Germline lookup yields CDR1 DFQATT and CDR2 SNEGSKA (reference sequence). In nucleotides, the CDR3 is TGCAGTGCCCTGATAGGCGGCTACAATGAGCAGTTCTTC. This translates into CSALIGGYNEQFF.

This clonotype was observed many times. V gene TRBV5-1 combines with J gene TRBJ2-7, with 13 bases aligning to TRBD2. With V trimmed by 3 bases and J by 5 bases, 8 bases remained unmatched. The CDR3 length is 16 residues. Per germline, CDR1 SGHRS and CDR2 YFSETQ. In DNA form, the CDR3 reads TGCGCCAGCAGCTCGAGGACTAGCGGGGGTGGAAACGAGCAGTACTTC. Its protein product is CASSSRTSGGGNEQYF.

V gene TRBV20-1 combines with J gene TRBJ2-3; perhaps TRBD2 as D (5 bases). The germline V gene encodes CDR1 DFQATT and CDR2 SNEGSKA (reference sequence). V lost 3 bases and J lost 5, with 12 bases in between. CDR3 length: 13 amino acids. The CDR3 reads CSASGVAVDTQYF. The CDR3 DNA reads TGCAGTGCTAGCGGGGTGGCAGTAGATACGCAGTATTTT.

The V gene is TRBV6-2 or TRBV6-3, the J gene TRBJ2-7; D is perhaps TRBD1 or TRBD2 (5 bases each). The germline V gene has CDR1 MNHEY and CDR2 SVGEGT. CDR3 length: 13 residues. The ends were cut back, 8 bases at V and 3 bases at J, with 14 bases in the middle. CDR3 in DNA: TGTGCCAGCTGTCGGACTGGGGGCTACGAGCAGTACTTC. The encoded protein is CASCRTGGYEQYF.

The chain carries TRBV5-1 and TRBJ2-2; 10 nucleotides align to TRBD2. CDR3 size: 18 residues. J was trimmed by 6 bases and V by 5 bases; bases with no gene match: 16. CDR1 is SGHRS, CDR2 YFSETQ, per germline. Written as DNA, the CDR3 is TGCGCCAGCAGATTTAATAGCGGGGGGCCTGAGGTTCCCGGGGAGCTGTTTTTT. It translates to CASRFNSGGPEVPGELFF.

This clonotype was detected ten times or more. J is TRBJ2-3 and V is TRBV5-1; D is unresolved. V gave up 4 bases and J gave up 2 bases, with 5 bases separating them. Germline V CDR1 and CDR2: SGHRS, YFSETQ. The CDR3 is 12 residues long. Written as DNA, the CDR3 is TGCGCCAGCAGCGAAACCACAGATACGCAGTATTTT. Encoded protein: CASSETTDTQYF.

Points on this clonotype: The junction differs from germline at one of its ends, possibly a read error. CDR3 DNA sequence: TGTGCCATCAGCGTTGGACCGGGGTTGTCTGGGGCCAACGTCCTGACTTTC. It specifies CAISVGPGLSGANVLTF. The genes are TRBV9 and TRBJ2-6; possibly TRBD2 for D (5 bases). The CDR3 has 17 residues. Germline CDR1 SGDLS, CDR2 YYNGEE. Full variable domain (remainder filled in from reference TRBV9 and TRBJ2-6): DSGVTQTPKHLITATGQRVTLRCSPRSGDLSVYWYQQSLDQGLQFLIQYYNGEERAKGNILERFSAQQFPDLHSELNLSSLELGDSALYFCAISVGPGLSGANVLTFGAGSRLTVL.

The sample holds many counts of this clonotype. This chain connects TRBV13 to TRBJ1-1; maybe TRBD1 (5 bases). Per the germline V gene, CDR1 is PRHDT and CDR2 is FYEKMQ (reference sequence). The CDR3 sequence is 16 residues long. V was cut by 1 base and J by 3 bases, with 15 bases left in between. The CDR3 region has the DNA TGTGCCAGCAGCTTAGCGATCGGGACGGCTCACACTGAAGCTTTCTTT. Protein: CASSLAIGTAHTEAFF.

This clonotype has at least ten counts. The V call is TRBV5-1, the J call TRBJ2-7; 7 bases are shared with TRBD1. V lost 6 bases, J lost 1 base, and 4 bases stayed unmatched. Germline V gene lookup returns CDR1 SGHRS and CDR2 YFSETQ. This CDR3 spans 13 amino acids. The CDR3, as DNA: TGCGCCAGCACTCCGACAGGGTCCTACGAGCAGTACTTC. The encoded protein is CASTPTGSYEQYF.

The sample holds many counts of this clonotype. This chain links TRBV27 with TRBJ1-4; TRBD1 matches 11 bases. V was clipped by 4 bases and J by 8 bases; unmatched bases: 9. The germline V gene has CDR1 MNHEY and CDR2 SMNVEV (reference sequence). The CDR3 contains 16 residues. CDR3 residues: CASSSLGQGAREKLFF. The CDR3 DNA is TGTGCCAGCAGTTCCCTCGGACAGGGGGCAAGGGAAAAACTGTTTTTT.

This clonotype was found many times. The rearrangement links TRBV7-2 to TRBJ1-6; D is undetermined. Germline CDR1 SGHTA, CDR2 FQGNSA. CDR3 length: 12 residues. Trimming left V 5 bases short and J 2 bases short, with 1 base between. CDR3 in DNA: TGTGCCAGCAGCCCCTATAATTCACCCCTCCACTTT. It codes for CASSPYNSPLHF. Based on the CDR3 plus reference TRBV7-2 and TRBJ1-6, the full variable domain is GAGVSQSPSNKVTEKGKDVELRCDPISGHTALYWYRQSLGQGLEFLIYFQGNSAPDKSGLPSDRFSAERTGGSVSTLTIQRTQQEDSAVYLCASSPYNSPLHFGNGTRLTVT.

The chain carries TRBV3-1 and TRBJ2-1; 11 bases match TRBD2. Germline V gene lookup returns CDR1 LGHDT and CDR2 YNNKEL (reference sequence). J was trimmed by 7 bases and V by 4 bases; bases with no gene match: 12. The CDR3 sequence is 17 residues long. CDR3 region: CASSRVAGGPKKNEQFF. CDR3 coding DNA: TGTGCCAGCAGCCGAGTAGCGGGAGGGCCAAAGAAGAATGAGCAGTTCTTC.

The table lists this clonotype with a count of one. The gene calls are TRBV20-1 and TRBJ2-1; D might be TRBD2 (6 bases). The V end was cut by 2 bases, the J end by 9 bases, with 14 bases between. CDR3 size: 13 residues. Germline V lookup: CDR1 DFQATT, CDR2 SNEGSKA (reference sequence). CDR3 coding DNA: TGCAGTGCTAGACGGGGGAGCCTCGGTGAGCAGTTCTTC. It specifies CSARRGSLGEQFF.

This clonotype was recorded many times. This chain uses TRBV5-1 with TRBJ2-1; 8 bases line up with TRBD2. Per the germline V gene, CDR1 is SGHRS and CDR2 is YFSETQ. The J segment lost 4 bases and the V segment lost 0 bases, leaving 6 bases of the junction unmatched. The CDR3 spans 16 residues. In DNA form, the CDR3 reads TGCGCCAGCAGCTTGGCTACTAGCGGCCTATACAATGAGCAGTTCTTC. It yields the protein CASSLATSGLYNEQFF.

In this sample, this clonotype turned up many times. The V call is TRBV18, the J call TRBJ2-5; the match to TRBD1 covers 10 bases. Germline V CDR1 and CDR2: KGHSH, LQKENI. The CDR3 contains 14 residues. J lost 5 bases, V lost 3 bases, and 3 bases had no gene match. Here the CDR3 reads CASSPGTGDETQYF. The CDR3 nucleotides are TGTGCCAGCTCACCCGGGACAGGGGATGAGACCCAGTACTTC. Looking up the rest from reference TRBV18 and TRBJ2-5 gives the full variable domain: NAGVMQNPRHLVRRRGQEARLRCSPMKGHSHVYWYRQLPEEGLKFMVYLQKENIIDESGMPKERFSAEFPKEGPSILRIQQVVRGDSAAYFCASSPGTGDETQYFGPGTRLLVL.

Details on this clonotype: A much larger clone lies one base from this, so it may be a read error. The V and J genes are TRBV5-1 and TRBJ2-7, with 8 bases fitting TRBD1. With 2 bases clipped from V and 4 bases from J, the junction kept 8 bases outside the gene matches. The germline gives CDR1 SGHRS, CDR2 YFSETQ. This CDR3 spans 15 amino acids. The CDR3 coding sequence is TGCGCCAGCAGCTTTTCCCAGGGGGCTCTGTACGAGCAGTACTTC. Translated, it gives CASSFSQGALYEQYF.

This clonotype appeared many times. The CDR3 reads CASSEGQRNEKLFF. CDR3 DNA sequence: TGTGCCAGCAGTGAGGGACAGCGGAATGAAAAACTGTTTTTT. The chain employs TRBV25-1 and TRBJ1-4, with TRBD1 identical over 7 bases. The CDR3 loop spans 14 amino acids. J gave up 5 bases and V 3 bases, and 3 bases lay outside the gene matches. Germline loops: CDR1 MGHDK, CDR2 SYGVNS.

This clonotype was seen many times. The J gene is TRBJ2-2, the V gene TRBV5-5; possibly TRBD2 for D (6 bases). Trimming stripped 5 bases from V and 0 bases from J, with 14 bases between. CDR3 length: 16 residues. Germline CDR1 reads SGHKS; CDR2 reads YYEKEE (reference sequence). The DNA for the CDR3 is TGTGCCAGCAGGCGCGGGACTCCTACGAACACCGGGGAGCTGTTTTTT. Translating it yields CASRRGTPTNTGELFF.

This clonotype was counted many times. V usage is TRBV7-2 and J usage is TRBJ2-5; 8 bases match TRBD1. CDR1 is SGHTA, CDR2 FQGNSA, per germline. The J segment lost 4 bases and the V segment lost 3 bases, leaving 7 bases of the junction unmatched. The CDR3 is made up of 15 amino acids. The CDR3 spells CASSLPGQGGETQYF. Written as DNA, the CDR3 is TGTGCCAGCAGCTTGCCCGGACAGGGAGGAGAGACCCAGTACTTC.

This clonotype is large (0.1 to 1%) in the sample. The gene calls are TRBV10-3 and TRBJ1-5, with 7 nucleotides matching TRBD1. Losses at the gene ends were 6 bases for V and 3 bases for J; bases not matched to a gene: 5. Germline V lookup: CDR1 ENHRY, CDR2 SYGVKD. CDR3 length: 14 residues. CDR3 DNA: TGTGCCATCAGCACAGGGGACCCCAATCAGCCCCAGCATTTT. This codes for CAISTGDPNQPQHF.

This clonotype has ten or more counts. The chain recombines TRBV4-3 with TRBJ1-3, with D unclear. The V gene's germline CDR1 is LGHNA and CDR2 YSLEER. CDR3 length: 18 amino acids. Deletions cut 4 bases from V and 0 bases from J, with 19 bases between. CDR3 sequence (DNA): TGCGCCAGCAGCCGAAGTATGTGGCGGGCAGGCTCTGGAAACACCATATATTTT. The encoded protein is CASSRSMWRAGSGNTIYF.

This clonotype was seen at least ten times. J is TRBJ1-1 and V is TRBV4-2; D is ambiguous. The CDR3 runs 14 residues. Trimming removed 0 bases from V and 2 bases from J, with 7 bases in between. Germline V gene lookup returns CDR1 LGHNA and CDR2 YNFKEQ. This chain's CDR3 is CASSQDLGNTEAFF. The CDR3 DNA sequence: TGTGCCAGCAGCCAAGATCTGGGTAACACTGAAGCTTTCTTT.

This clonotype was observed at least ten times. The rearrangement links TRBV4-2 to TRBJ2-3; D might be TRBD2 (5 bases). The CDR3 is 17 residues long. The germline V gene encodes CDR1 LGHNA and CDR2 YNFKEQ. V lost 0 bases and J 1 base, leaving 14 bases between the germline ends. The CDR3: CASSQDVIGVRTDTQYF. CDR3 DNA: TGTGCCAGCAGCCAAGATGTTATCGGGGTACGCACAGATACGCAGTATTTT.